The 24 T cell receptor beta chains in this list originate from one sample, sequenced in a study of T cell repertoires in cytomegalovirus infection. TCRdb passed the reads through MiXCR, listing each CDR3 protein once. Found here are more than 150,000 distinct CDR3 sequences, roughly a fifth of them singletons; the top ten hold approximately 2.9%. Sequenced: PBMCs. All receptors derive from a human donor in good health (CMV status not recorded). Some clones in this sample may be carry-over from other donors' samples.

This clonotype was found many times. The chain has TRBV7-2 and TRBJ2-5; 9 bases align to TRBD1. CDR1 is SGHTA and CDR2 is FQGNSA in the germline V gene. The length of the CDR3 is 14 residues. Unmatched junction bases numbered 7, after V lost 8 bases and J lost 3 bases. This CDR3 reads CASAKGTGKETQYF. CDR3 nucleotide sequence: TGTGCCAGCGCGAAGGGGACAGGGAAAGAGACCCAGTACTTC.

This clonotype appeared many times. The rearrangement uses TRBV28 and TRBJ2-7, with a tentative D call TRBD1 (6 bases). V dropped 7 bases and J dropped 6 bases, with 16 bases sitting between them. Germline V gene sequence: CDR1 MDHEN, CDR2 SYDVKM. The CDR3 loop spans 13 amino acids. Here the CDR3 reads CASTPDSFGEQYF. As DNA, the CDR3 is TGTGCCAGCACCCCGGACAGTTTTGGCGAGCAGTACTTC.

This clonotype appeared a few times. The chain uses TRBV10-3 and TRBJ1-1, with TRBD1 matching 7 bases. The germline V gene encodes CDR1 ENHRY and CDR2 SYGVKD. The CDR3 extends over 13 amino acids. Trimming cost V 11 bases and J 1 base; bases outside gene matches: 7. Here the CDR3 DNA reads TGTGCCTGCGAGGACAGGAAGAACACTGAAGCTTTCTTT. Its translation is CACEDRKNTEAFF.

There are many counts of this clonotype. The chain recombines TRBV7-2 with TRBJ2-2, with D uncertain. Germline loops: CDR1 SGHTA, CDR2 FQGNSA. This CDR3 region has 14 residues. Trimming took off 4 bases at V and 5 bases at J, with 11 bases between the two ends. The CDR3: CASSYFLGTGELFF. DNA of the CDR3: TGTGCCAGCAGCTACTTCTTAGGGACCGGGGAGCTGTTTTTT.

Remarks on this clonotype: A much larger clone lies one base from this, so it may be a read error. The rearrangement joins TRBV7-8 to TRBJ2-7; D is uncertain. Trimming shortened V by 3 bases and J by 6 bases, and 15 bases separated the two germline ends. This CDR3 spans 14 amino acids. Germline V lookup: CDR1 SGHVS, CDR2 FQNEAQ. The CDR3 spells CASSFVRIDGEQYF. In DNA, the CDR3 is TGTGCCAGCAGCTTTGTCCGGATAGACGGCGAGCAGTACTTC.

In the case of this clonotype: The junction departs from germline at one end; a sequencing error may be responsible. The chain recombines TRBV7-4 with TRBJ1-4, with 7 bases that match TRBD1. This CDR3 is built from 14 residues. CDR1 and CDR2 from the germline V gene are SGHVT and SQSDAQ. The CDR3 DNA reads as TGTGCCAGCAGCTTAGGGACAGGAGGTGAAAAACCGTTTTTT. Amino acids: CASSLGTGGEKPFF.

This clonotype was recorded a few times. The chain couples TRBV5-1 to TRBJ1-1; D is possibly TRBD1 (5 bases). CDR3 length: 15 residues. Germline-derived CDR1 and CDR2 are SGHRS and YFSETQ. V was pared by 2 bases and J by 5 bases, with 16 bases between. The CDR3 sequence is CASSFLGTPQTEAFF. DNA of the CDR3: TGCGCCAGCAGCTTCCTGGGGACCCCCCAAACTGAAGCTTTCTTT.

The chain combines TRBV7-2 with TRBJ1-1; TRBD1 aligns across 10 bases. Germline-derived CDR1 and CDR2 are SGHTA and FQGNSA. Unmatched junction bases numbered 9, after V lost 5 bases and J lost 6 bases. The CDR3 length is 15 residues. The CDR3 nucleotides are TGTGCCAGCAGCCTCATTCCCGGGACAGGGGCTGAAGCTTTCTTT. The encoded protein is CASSLIPGTGAEAFF.

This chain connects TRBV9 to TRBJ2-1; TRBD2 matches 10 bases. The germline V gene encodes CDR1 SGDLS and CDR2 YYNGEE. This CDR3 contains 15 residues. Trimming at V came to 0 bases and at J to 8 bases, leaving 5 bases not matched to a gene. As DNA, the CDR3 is TGTGCCAGCAGCGTAGTGCTAGCGGGAGTTGATGAGCAGTTCTTC. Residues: CASSVVLAGVDEQFF.

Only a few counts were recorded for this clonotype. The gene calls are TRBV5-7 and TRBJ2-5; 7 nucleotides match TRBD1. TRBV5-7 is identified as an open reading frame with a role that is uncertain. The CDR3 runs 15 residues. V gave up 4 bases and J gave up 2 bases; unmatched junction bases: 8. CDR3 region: CASSLGQRTQETQYF. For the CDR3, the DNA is TGTGCCAGCAGCCTGGGACAGAGAACACAAGAGACCCAGTACTTC.

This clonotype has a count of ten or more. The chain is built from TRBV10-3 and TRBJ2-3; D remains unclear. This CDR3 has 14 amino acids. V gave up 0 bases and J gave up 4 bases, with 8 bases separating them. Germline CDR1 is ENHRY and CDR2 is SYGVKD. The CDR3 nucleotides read TGTGCCATCAGTGAGTCGCCTACCGCAGATACGCAGTATTTT. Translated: CAISESPTADTQYF.

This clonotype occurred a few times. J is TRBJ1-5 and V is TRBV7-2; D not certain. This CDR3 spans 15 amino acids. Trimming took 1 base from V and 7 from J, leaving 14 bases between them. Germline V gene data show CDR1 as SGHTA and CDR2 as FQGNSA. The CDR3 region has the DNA TGTGCCAGCAGCTTAGAGGCGTCCTCGGGGCAGCCCCAGCATTTT. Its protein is CASSLEASSGQPQHF.

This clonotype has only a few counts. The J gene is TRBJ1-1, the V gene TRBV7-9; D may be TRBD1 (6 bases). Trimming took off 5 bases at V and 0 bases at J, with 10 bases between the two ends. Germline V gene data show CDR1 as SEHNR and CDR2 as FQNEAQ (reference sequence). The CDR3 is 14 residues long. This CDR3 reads CASSTDRMNTEAFF. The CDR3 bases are TGTGCCAGCAGCACGGACAGAATGAACACTGAAGCTTTCTTT.

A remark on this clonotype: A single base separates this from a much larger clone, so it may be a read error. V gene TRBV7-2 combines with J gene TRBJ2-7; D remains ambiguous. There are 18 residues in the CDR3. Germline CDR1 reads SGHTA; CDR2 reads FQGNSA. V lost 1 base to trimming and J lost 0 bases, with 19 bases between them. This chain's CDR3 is CASSLEPMGRSRSYEQYF. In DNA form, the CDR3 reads TGTGCCAGCAGCTTAGAGCCAATGGGTCGCTCTCGCTCCTACGAGCAGTACTTC.

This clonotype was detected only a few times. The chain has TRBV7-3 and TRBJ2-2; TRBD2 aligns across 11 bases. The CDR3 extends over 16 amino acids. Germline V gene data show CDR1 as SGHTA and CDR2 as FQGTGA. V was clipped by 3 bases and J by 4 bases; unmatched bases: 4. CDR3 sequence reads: CASSFSGRAFTGELFF. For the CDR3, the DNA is TGTGCCAGCAGCTTTAGCGGGAGGGCCTTCACCGGGGAGCTGTTTTTT.

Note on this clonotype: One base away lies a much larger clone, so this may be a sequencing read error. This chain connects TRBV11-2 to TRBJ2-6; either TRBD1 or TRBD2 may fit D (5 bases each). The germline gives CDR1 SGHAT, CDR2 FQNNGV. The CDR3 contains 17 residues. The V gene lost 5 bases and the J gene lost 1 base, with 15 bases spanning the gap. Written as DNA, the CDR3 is TGTGCCAGCAGCGTCGGGGCACACCAATCTGGGGCCAACGTCCTGACTTTC. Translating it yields CASSVGAHQSGANVLTF.

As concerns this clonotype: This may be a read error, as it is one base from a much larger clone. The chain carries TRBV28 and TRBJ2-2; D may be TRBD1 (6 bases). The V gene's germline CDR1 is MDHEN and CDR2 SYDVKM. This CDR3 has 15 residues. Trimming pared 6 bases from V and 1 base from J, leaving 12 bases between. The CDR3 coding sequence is TGTGCCAGCAGGAATAGAGGGGGGAACACCGGGGAGCTGTTTTTT. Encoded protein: CASRNRGGNTGELFF. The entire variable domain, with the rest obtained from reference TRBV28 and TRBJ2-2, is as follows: DVKVTQSSRYLVKRTGEKVFLECVQDMDHENMFWYRQDPGLGLRLIYFSYDVKMKEKGDIPEGYSVSREKKERFSLILESASTNQTSMYLCASRNRGGNTGELFFGEGSRLTVL.

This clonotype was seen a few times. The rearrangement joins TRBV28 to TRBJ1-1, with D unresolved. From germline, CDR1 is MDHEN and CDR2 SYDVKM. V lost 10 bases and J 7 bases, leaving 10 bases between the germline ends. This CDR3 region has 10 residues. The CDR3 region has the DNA TGTGCCACTTCGGATATTGAAGCTTTCTTT. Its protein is CATSDIEAFF.

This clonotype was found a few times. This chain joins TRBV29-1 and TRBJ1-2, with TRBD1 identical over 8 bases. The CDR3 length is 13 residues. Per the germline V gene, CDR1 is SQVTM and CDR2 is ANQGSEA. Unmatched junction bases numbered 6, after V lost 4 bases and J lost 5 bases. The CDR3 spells CSVARTGLYGYTF. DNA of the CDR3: TGCAGCGTTGCAAGGACAGGGCTTTATGGCTACACCTTC.

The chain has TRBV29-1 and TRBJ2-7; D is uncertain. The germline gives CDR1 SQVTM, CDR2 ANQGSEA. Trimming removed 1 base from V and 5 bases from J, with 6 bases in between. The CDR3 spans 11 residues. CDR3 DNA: TGCAGCGTTGAAGTTGGGAACGAGCAGTACTTC. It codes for CSVEVGNEQYF.

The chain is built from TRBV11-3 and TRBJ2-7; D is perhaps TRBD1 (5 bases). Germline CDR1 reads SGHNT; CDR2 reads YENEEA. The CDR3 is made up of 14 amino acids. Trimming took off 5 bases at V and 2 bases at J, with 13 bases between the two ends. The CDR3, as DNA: TGTGCCAGCAGCCCGGGCGACAGTACCTACGAGCAGTACTTC. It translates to CASSPGDSTYEQYF.

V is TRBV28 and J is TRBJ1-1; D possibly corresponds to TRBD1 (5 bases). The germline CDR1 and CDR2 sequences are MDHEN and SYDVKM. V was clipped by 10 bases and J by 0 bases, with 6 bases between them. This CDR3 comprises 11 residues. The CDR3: CAIRVNTEAFF. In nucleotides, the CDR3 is TGTGCCATCAGGGTGAACACTGAAGCTTTCTTT.

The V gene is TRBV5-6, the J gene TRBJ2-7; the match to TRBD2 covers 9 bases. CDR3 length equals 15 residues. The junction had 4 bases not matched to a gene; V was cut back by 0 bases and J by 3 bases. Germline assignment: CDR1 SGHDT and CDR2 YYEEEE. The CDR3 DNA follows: TGTGCCAGCAGCTTGGGCGGGAGGGCCCACTACGAGCAGTACTTC. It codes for CASSLGGRAHYEQYF.

CDR3 bases: TGTGCCAGCAGTATCGCAGGACGGTTCTCTGGGGCCAACGTCCTGACTTTC. Protein: CASSIAGRFSGANVLTF. The chain carries TRBV12-3 or TRBV12-4 and TRBJ2-6; D is ambiguous. The CDR3 runs to 17 residues. V lost 5 bases to trimming and J lost 0 bases, with 14 bases between them.